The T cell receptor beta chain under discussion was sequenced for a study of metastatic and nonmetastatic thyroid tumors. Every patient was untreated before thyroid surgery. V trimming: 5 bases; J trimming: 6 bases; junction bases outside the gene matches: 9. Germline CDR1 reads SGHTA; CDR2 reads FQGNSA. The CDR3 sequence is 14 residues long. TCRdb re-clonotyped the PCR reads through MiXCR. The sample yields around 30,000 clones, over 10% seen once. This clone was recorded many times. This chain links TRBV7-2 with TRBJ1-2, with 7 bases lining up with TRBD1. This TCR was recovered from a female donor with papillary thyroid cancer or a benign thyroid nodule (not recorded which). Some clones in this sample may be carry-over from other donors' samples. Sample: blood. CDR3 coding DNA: TGTGCCAGCAGCAAGGGGGCCCGACGGAATGGCTACACCTTC. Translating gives CASSKGARRNGYTF.